This TCR beta chain originates from a study of T cells in Graves' hyperthyroidism and ophthalmopathy. Hyperthyroidism of Graves' type that showed no ophthalmopathy progression within 18 months was stable. Each patient was aged 18 to 65 and had newly diagnosed hyperthyroidism of under 2 months' duration. Investigators excluded patients with uncontrolled infection, other autoimmune disease, pregnancy or lactation. It was approximately 9.7 ml of fresh peripheral blood that supplied the PBMCs. The source material, RNA transcripts, was used to amplify TCR beta CDR3 regions. The HTBI primer set drove a first-round RT-PCR of the TCR CDR3. TCRdb redid the calling of the multiplex PCR reads with MiXCR, one entry per CDR3 protein. The data show 350,000 to 400,000 distinct CDR3 sequences, approximately 13% seen once. Per the germline V gene, CDR1 is SGDLS and CDR2 is YYNGEE. The CDR3 is made up of 15 amino acids. V lost 0 bases, J lost 5 bases, and 11 bases lay in between.

V and J are TRBV9 and TRBJ1-4, with D unresolved. Input material: blood. The sequence derives from a woman in her fifties or sixties with Graves' hyperthyroidism. DNA for the CDR3: TGTGCCAGCAGCGTAGCTTCGGACCTAAATGAAAAACTGTTTTTT. Translating it yields CASSVASDLNEKLFF.